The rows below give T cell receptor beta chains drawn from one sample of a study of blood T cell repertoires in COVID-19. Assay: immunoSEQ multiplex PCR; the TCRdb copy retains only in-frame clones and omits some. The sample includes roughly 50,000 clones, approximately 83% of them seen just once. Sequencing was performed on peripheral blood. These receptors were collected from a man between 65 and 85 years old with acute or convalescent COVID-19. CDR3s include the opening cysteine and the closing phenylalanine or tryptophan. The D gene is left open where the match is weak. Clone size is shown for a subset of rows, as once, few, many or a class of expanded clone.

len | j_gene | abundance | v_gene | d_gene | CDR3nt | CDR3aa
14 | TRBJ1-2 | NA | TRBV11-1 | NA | TGTGCCAGCAGCTTAAATGAACGGCGAGGCGGCTACACCTTC | CASSLNERRGGYTF
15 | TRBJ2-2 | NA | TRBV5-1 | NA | TGCGCCAGCAGCGCTCAGGGGAGAGGCACCGGGGAGCTGTTTTTT | CASSAQGRGTGELFF
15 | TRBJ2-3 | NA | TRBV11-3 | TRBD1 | TGTGCCAGCAGCCTCCGGGACAGAGGCACAGATACGCAGTATTTT | CASSLRDRGTDTQYF
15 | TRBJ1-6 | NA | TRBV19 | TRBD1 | TGTGCCAGTAGGAGGACAGGGGAAAATCGGTCACCCCTCCACTTT | CASRRTGENRSPLHF
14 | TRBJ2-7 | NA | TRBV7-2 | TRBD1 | TGTGCCAGCAGCTGGGGACAGGGGAGGTCGGCGCAGTACTTC | CASSWGQGRSAQYF
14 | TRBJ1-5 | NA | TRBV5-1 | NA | TGCGCCAGCAGCTTGGGAGACAGGAATCAGCCCCAGCATTTT | CASSLGDRNQPQHF
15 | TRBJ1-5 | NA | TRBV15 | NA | TGTGCCACCAGCAGGGCGGGGGGGGCGAGTCAGCCCCAGCATTTT | CATSRAGGASQPQHF
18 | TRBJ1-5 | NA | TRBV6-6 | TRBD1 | TGTGCCAGCAGTCCCCTATTCGGGACAGGCCCGTTCTTGCAGCCCCAGCATTTT | CASSPLFGTGPFLQPQHF
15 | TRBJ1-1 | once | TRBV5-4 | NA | TGTGCCAGCAGCTTGCCTGGCCTGCAGGGCACTGAAGCTTTCTTT | CASSLPGLQGTEAFF
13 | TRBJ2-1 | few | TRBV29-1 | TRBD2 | TGCAGCGTTGATGCGGGAGGGAGGAATGAGCAGTTCTTC | CSVDAGGRNEQFF
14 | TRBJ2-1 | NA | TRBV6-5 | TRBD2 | TGTGCCAGCAGAAAGACTAGCGTCCCGACTGAGCAGTTCTTC | CASRKTSVPTEQFF
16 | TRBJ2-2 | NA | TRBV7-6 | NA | TGTGCCAGCAGCTTAGTAGGAGGTTCTTACACCGGGGAGCTGTTTTTT | CASSLVGGSYTGELFF
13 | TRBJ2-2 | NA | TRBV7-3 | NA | TGTGCCAGCGGGCACGCGGGCACCGGGGAGCTGTTTTTT | CASGHAGTGELFF
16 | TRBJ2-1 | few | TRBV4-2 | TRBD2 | TGTGCCAGCAGCCTATTAGCGGGGGGCTCCTACAATGAGCAGTTCTTC | CASSLLAGGSYNEQFF
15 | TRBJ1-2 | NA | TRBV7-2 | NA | TGTGCCAGCAGCTCCCGCGGCCCGAGGGTGTACGGCTACACCTTC | CASSSRGPRVYGYTF
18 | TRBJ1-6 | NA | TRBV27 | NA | TGTGCCAGCAGTTTCCGAACTCATCCTAGCTCCTATAATTCACCCCTCCACTTT | CASSFRTHPSSYNSPLHF
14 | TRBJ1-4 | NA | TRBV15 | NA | TGTGCCACCAGCAGAGACCGGTTTACGGAAAAACTGTTTTTT | CATSRDRFTEKLFF
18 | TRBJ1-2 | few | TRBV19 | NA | TGTGCCAGTAGTATCCTCTGGGGCAGGACAATCGCTAACTATGGCTACACCTTC | CASSILWGRTIANYGYTF
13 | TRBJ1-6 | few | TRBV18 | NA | TGTGCCAGCTCACCAACTGTCACTTCACCCCTCCACTTT | CASSPTVTSPLHF
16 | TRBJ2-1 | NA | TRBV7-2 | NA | TGTGCCAGCAGCAGAGGCGGGCATGGCTCCTACAATGAGCAGTTCTTC | CASSRGGHGSYNEQFF
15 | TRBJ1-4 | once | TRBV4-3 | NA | TGCGCCAGCAGCCTGAACGGGGGTGTGGGGGAAAAACTGTTTTTT | CASSLNGGVGEKLFF
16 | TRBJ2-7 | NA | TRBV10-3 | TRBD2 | TGTGCCATCAGTCCTACTAGCGGGGTTACGATCTACGAGCAGTACTTC | CAISPTSGVTIYEQYF
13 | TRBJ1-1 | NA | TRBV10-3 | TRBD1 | TGTGCCATCCAGGATCAGGGGGCAACTGAAGCTTTCTTT | CAIQDQGATEAFF
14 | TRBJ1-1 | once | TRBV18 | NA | TGTGCCAGCTCACCGAACGGGACACCCACTGAAGCTTTCTTT | CASSPNGTPTEAFF
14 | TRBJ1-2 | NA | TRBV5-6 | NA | TGTGCCAGCAGCTTGGCAGGGAGGAGCTATGGCTACACCTTC | CASSLAGRSYGYTF
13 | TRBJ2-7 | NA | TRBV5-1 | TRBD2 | TGCGCCAGTCAATCCGGGACTAGTGGGGAGCAGTACTTC | CASQSGTSGEQYF
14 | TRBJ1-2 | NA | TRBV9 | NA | TGTGCCAGCCACAGCGGCGGAGCTAACTATGGCTACACCTTC | CASHSGGANYGYTF
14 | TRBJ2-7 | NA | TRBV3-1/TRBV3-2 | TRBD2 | TGTGCCAGCACCCTAGCGGGGGGGCCCTACGAGCAGTACTTC | CASTLAGGPYEQYF
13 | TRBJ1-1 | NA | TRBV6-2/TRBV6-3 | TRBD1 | TGTGCCAGCAGTTTTGACAGGGAGGCTGAAGCTTTCTTT | CASSFDREAEAFF
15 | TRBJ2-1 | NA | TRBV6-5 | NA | TGTGCCAGCAGCCTAAGACGGGACTCCTACAATGAGCAGTTCTTC | CASSLRRDSYNEQFF
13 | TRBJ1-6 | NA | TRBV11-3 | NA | TGTGCCAGCCAGAGTAATCGAGGTTCACCCCTCCACTTT | CASQSNRGSPLHF
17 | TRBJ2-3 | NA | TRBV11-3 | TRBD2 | TGTGCCAGCAGCCGCGGACTAGCGGGGGGGTTCACAGATACGCAGTATTTT | CASSRGLAGGFTDTQYF
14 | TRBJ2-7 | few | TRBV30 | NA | TGTGCCTGGAGTGCGGCCCAGCCTGCGGGTGAGCAGTACTTC | CAWSAAQPAGEQYF
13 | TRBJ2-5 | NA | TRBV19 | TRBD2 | TGTGCCAGCGGGGGGGCGCACCAAGAGACCCAGTACTTC | CASGGAHQETQYF
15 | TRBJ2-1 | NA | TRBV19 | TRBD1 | TGTGCCAGTAGTCTAGCTGGGACAGGGTCCGATGAGCAGTTCTTC | CASSLAGTGSDEQFF
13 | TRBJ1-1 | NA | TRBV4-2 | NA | TGTGCCAGCAGCCCCCCCGGGTCCACTGAAGCTTTCTTT | CASSPPGSTEAFF
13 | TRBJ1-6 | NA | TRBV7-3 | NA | TGTGCCAGCAGCATGCTACAGGGACCACCCCTCCACTTT | CASSMLQGPPLHF
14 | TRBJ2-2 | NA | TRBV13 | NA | TGTGCCAGCAGCCCCCGTTTGAACACCGGGGAGCTGTTTTTT | CASSPRLNTGELFF
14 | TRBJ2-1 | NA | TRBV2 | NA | TGTGCCAGCAGTGTTGAAGGGGTCGGTTCTGAGCAGTTCTTC | CASSVEGVGSEQFF
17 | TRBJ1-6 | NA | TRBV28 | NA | TGTGCCAGCAGCCCTGGAGGGACTCCCGGATATAATTCACCCCTCCACTTT | CASSPGGTPGYNSPLHF
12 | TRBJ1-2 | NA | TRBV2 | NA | TGTGCCAGCAGTGAGACAGTTGGCGGCTACACCTTC | CASSETVGGYTF
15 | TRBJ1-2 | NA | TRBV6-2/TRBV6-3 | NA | TGTGCCAGCAGCTTAACCTACCCCGGGGTCCGTGGTGAGACCTTC | CASSLTYPGVRGETF